This T cell receptor (beta chain) came from a study of blood T cell repertoires in COVID-19. Across the study: Sites across the United States, Italy and Spain contributed samples from acute and convalescent COVID-19. Sources were T cells, B-cell-depleted T cells, or PBMCs; the material itself was cDNA or gDNA.

Per the authors' pipeline: It was from reference gene primer amplification that nucleated cell counts were estimated. TCRdb keeps only in-frame clones here, not all; method: immunoSEQ multiplex PCR. V, J and clone size reflect that table, while D and trimming were determined from the DNA. The table records nearly 110,000 clones, roughly 84% of them present only once. The germline V gene has CDR1 SEHNR and CDR2 FQNEAQ (reference sequence). Trimming cost V 8 bases and J 1 base; bases outside gene matches: 7. This CDR3 has 14 residues. J is TRBJ2-5 and V is TRBV7-9; TRBD2 matches 7 bases. The clonotype originates from a human donor in a cohort sampled during active COVID-19. What was sequenced was peripheral blood. DNA of the CDR3: TGTGCCAGCGGGAGGGGAGTTCCCCAAGAGACCCAGTACTTC. The encoded protein is CASGRGVPQETQYF.